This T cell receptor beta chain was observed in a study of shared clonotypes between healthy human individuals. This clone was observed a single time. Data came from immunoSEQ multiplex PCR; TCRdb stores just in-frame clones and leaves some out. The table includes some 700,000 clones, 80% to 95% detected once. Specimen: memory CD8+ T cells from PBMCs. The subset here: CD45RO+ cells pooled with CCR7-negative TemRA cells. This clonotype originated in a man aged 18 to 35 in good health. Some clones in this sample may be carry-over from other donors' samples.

CDR3 DNA sequence: TGTGCCAGTACGGGACGGGAGACTTACGAGCAGTACTTC. This translates into CASTGRETYEQYF. This chain uses TRBV19 with TRBJ2-7, with a weak D call TRBD2 (6 bases). The V end lost 7 bases, the J end lost 4 bases, and 14 bases lay between the germline ends. This CDR3 region has 13 residues. Germline CDR1 reads LNHDA; CDR2 reads SQIVND (reference sequence).